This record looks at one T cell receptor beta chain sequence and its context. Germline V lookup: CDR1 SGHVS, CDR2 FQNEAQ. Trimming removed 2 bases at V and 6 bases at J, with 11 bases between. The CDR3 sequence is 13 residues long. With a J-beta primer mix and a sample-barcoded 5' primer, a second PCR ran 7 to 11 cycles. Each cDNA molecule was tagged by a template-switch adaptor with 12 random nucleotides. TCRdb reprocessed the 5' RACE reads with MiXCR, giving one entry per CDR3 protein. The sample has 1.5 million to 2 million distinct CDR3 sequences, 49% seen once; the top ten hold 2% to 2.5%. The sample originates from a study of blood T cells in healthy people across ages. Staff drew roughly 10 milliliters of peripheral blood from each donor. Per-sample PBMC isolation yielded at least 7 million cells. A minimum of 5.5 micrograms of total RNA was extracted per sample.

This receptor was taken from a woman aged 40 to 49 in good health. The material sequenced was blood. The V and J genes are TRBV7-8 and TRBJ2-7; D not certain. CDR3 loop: CASSLNPSGEQYF. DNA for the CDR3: TGTGCCAGCAGCTTAAACCCTTCGGGCGAGCAGTACTTC.